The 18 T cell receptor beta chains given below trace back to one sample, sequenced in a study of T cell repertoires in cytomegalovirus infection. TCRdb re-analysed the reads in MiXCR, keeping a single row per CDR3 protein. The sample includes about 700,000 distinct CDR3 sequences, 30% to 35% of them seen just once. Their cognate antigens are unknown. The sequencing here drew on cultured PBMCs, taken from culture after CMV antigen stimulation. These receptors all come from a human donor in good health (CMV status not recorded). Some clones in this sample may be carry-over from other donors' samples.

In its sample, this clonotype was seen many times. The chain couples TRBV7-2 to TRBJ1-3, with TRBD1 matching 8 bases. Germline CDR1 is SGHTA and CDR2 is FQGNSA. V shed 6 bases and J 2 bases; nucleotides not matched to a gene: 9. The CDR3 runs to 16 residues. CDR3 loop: CASSPGGVSPGNTIYF. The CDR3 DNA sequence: TGTGCCAGCAGTCCAGGGGGCGTTTCCCCTGGAAACACCATATATTTT.

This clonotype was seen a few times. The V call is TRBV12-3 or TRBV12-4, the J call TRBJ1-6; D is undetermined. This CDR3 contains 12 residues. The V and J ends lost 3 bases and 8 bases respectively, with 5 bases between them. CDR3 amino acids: CASSFSDSPLHF. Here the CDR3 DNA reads TGTGCCAGCAGTTTTTCCGATTCACCCCTCCACTTT.

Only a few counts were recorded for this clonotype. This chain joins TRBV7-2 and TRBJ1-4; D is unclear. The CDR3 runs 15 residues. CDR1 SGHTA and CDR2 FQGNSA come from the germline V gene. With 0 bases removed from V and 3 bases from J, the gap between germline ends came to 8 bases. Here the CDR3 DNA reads TGTGCCAGCAGCTTAGCTATGCTATCTAATGAAAAACTGTTTTTT. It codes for CASSLAMLSNEKLFF.

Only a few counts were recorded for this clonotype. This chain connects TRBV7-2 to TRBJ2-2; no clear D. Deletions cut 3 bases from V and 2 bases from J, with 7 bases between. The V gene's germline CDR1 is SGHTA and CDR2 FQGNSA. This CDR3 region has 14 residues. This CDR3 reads CASSLIPNTGELFF. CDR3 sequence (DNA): TGTGCCAGCAGCTTGATACCTAACACCGGGGAGCTGTTTTTT.

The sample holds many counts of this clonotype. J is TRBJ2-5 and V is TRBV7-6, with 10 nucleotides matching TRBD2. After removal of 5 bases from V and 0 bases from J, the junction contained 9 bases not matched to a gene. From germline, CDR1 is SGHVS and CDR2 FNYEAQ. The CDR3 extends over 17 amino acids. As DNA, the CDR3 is TGTGCCAGCAGCCCCCGAGGTAGCGGGGGGTACCAAGAGACCCAGTACTTC. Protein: CASSPRGSGGYQETQYF. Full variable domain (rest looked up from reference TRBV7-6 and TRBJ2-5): GAGVSQSPRYKVTKRGQDVALRCDPISGHVSLYWYRQALGQGPEFLTYFNYEAQQDKSGLPNDRFSAERPEGSISTLTIQRTEQRDSAMYRCASSPRGSGGYQETQYFGPGTRLLVL.

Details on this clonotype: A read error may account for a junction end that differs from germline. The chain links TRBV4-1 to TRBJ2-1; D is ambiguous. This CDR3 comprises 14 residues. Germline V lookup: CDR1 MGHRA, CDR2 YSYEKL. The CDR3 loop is CASSQGDSFNEQFF. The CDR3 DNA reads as TGCGCCAGCAGCCAAGGGGATTCCTTCAATGAGCAGTTCTTC.

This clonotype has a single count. The CDR3 loop reads CASSANRDSKNIQYF. The CDR3 nucleotides are TGTGCCAGCAGCGCCAACAGGGATTCCAAAAACATTCAGTACTTC. This chain uses TRBV5-4 with TRBJ2-4, with D possibly TRBD1 on 6 matching bases. Germline loops: CDR1 SGHNT, CDR2 YYREEE (reference sequence). The V and J ends lost 4 bases and 2 bases respectively, with 13 bases between them. CDR3 length: 15 amino acids.

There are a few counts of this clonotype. CDR3 region: CASSQAGTDGYTF. The CDR3 bases are TGTGCCAGCAGCCAAGCCGGGACTGACGGCTACACCTTC. The J gene is TRBJ1-2, the V gene TRBV4-2; D possibly corresponds to TRBD1 (5 bases). The CDR3 sequence is 13 residues long. Per the germline V gene, CDR1 is LGHNA and CDR2 is YNFKEQ. Trimming removed 1 base from V and 8 bases from J, with 11 bases in between.

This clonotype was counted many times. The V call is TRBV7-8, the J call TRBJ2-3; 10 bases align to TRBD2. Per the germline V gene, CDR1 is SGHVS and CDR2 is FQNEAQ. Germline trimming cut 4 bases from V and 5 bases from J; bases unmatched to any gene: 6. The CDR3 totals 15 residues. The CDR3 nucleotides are TGTGCCAGCAGCTCCCAGCGGGGGGGACGAGATACGCAGTATTTT. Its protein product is CASSSQRGGRDTQYF.

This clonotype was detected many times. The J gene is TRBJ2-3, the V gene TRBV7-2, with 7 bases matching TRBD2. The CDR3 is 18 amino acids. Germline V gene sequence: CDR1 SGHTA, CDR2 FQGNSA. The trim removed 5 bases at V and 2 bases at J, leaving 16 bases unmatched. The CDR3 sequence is CASSGRLLSGDFTDTQYF. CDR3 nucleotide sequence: TGTGCCAGCAGCGGGCGACTGTTGAGCGGGGACTTCACAGATACGCAGTATTTT. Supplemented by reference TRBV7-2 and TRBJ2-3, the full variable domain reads GAGVSQSPSNKVTEKGKDVELRCDPISGHTALYWYRQSLGQGLEFLIYFQGNSAPDKSGLPSDRFSAERTGGSVSTLTIQRTQQEDSAVYLCASSGRLLSGDFTDTQYFGPGTRLTVL.

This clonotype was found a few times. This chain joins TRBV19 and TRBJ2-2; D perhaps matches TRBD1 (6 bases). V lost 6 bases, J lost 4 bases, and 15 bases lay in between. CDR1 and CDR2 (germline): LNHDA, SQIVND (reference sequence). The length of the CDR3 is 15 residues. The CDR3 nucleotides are TGTGCCAGTAGCGCAGGGGTGTGGGCCACCGGGGAGCTGTTTTTT. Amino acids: CASSAGVWATGELFF.

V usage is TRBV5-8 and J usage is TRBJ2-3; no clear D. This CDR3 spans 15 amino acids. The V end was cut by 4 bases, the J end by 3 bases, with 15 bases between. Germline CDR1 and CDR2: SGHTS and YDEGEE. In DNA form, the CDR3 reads TGTGCCAGCAGCCAGGACGGAAATCCGACAGATACGCAGTATTTT. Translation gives CASSQDGNPTDTQYF. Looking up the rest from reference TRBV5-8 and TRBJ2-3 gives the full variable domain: EAGVTQSPTHLIKTRGQQATLRCSPISGHTSVYWYQQALGLGLQFLLWYDEGEERNRGNFPPRFSGRQFPNYSSELNVNALELEDSALYLCASSQDGNPTDTQYFGPGTRLTVL.

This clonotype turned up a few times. CDR3 protein: CASSLRTGETYEQYF. CDR3 DNA: TGTGCCAGCAGCTTGAGGACAGGGGAGACTTACGAGCAGTACTTC. The rearrangement joins TRBV7-2 to TRBJ2-7, with 9 bases fitting TRBD1. J was trimmed by 4 bases and V by 3 bases; bases with no gene match: 7. The length of the CDR3 is 15 residues. CDR1 is SGHTA and CDR2 is FQGNSA in the germline V gene.

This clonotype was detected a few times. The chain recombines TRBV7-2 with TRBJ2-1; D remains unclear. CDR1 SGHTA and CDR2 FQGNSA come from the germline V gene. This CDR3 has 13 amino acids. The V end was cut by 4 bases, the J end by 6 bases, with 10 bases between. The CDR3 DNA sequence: TGTGCCAGCAGCTCCCAGACCCTCAATGAGCAGTTCTTC. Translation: CASSSQTLNEQFF. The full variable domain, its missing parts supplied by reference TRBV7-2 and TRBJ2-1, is GAGVSQSPSNKVTEKGKDVELRCDPISGHTALYWYRQSLGQGLEFLIYFQGNSAPDKSGLPSDRFSAERTGGSVSTLTIQRTQQEDSAVYLCASSSQTLNEQFFGPGTRLTVL.

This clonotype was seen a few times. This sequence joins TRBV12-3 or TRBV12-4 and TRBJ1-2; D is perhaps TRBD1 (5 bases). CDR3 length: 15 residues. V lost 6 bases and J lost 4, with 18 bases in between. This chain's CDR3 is CASRKDNFSFYGYTF. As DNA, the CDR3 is TGTGCCAGCAGAAAGGACAACTTCTCGTTCTATGGCTACACCTTC.

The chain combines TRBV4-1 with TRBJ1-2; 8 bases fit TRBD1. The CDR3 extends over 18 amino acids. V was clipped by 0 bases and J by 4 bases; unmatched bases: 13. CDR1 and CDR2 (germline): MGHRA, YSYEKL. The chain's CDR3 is CASSQDGQGAPLVYGYTF. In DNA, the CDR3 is TGCGCCAGCAGCCAAGATGGCCAGGGGGCCCCGCTTGTCTATGGCTACACCTTC.

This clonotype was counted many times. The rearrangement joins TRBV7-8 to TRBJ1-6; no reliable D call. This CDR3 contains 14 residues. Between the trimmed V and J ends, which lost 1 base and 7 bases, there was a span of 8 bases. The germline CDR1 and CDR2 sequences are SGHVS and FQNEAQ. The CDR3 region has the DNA TGTGCCAGCAGCTTAGTTGGGGAGAATTCACCCCTCCACTTT. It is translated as CASSLVGENSPLHF.

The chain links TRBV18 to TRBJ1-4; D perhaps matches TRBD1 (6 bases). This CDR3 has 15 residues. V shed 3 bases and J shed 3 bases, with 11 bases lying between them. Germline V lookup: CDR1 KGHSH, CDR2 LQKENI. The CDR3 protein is CASSPSGTPNEKLFF. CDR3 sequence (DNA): TGTGCCAGCTCACCGTCAGGGACACCTAATGAAAAACTGTTTTTT.